Listed below are T cell receptor beta chains from one sample, sequenced in a study of technical replicates of blood from a handful of donors. Profiling relied on immunoSEQ multiplex PCR, and the TCRdb table lists in-frame clones only, not all of them. The sample consists of about 76,000 clones, around 94% of them appearing once. The sequenced sample consisted of T cells isolated from PBMCs. The source of these receptors is a human donor in good health. Each CDR3 is given with its conserved first and last residue. Each record gives: CDR3 protein, clone size, J gene, V gene. Clone size is given for some rows only: seen once, a few or many times, or a class if the clone is expanded.

CDR3 protein: CASSLRGMNTEAFF
clone size: -
J gene: TRBJ1-1
V gene: TRBV11-2

CDR3 protein: CATREGRYEQYF
clone size: -
J gene: TRBJ2-7
V gene: TRBV6-1

CDR3 protein: CASSVRGSMDEQFF
clone size: -
J gene: TRBJ2-1
V gene: TRBV9

CDR3 protein: CASSLPTGVNQPQHF
clone size: -
J gene: TRBJ1-5
V gene: TRBV5-1

CDR3 protein: CASSQDGTSPSYNEQFF
clone size: -
J gene: TRBJ2-1
V gene: TRBV4-1

CDR3 protein: CASSEALRLEETQYF
clone size: -
J gene: TRBJ2-5
V gene: TRBV2

CDR3 protein: CASSFYTEAFF
clone size: -
J gene: TRBJ1-1
V gene: TRBV28

CDR3 protein: CAISPAGGSETQYF
clone size: -
J gene: TRBJ2-5
V gene: TRBV10-3

CDR3 protein: CASSWARQNTEAFF
clone size: -
J gene: TRBJ1-1
V gene: TRBV27

CDR3 protein: CASSPNPTAVELFF
clone size: -
J gene: TRBJ2-2
V gene: TRBV27

CDR3 protein: CASSSPGLIYEQYF
clone size: -
J gene: TRBJ2-7
V gene: TRBV7-9

CDR3 protein: CATSRGGGWALAKNIQYF
clone size: -
J gene: TRBJ2-4
V gene: TRBV15

CDR3 protein: CSALTQGNTEAFF
clone size: few
J gene: TRBJ1-1
V gene: TRBV29-1

CDR3 protein: CASSATGTTYEQYF
clone size: -
J gene: TRBJ2-7
V gene: TRBV7-2

CDR3 protein: CASNHPGQFFNYEQYF
clone size: -
J gene: TRBJ2-7
V gene: TRBV5-5

CDR3 protein: CASSPGLAVNEQYF
clone size: -
J gene: TRBJ2-7
V gene: TRBV5-8

CDR3 protein: CASSLTGQAETEAFF
clone size: -
J gene: TRBJ1-1
V gene: TRBV18

CDR3 protein: CASSLGGVLAGGPNEQFF
clone size: -
J gene: TRBJ2-1
V gene: TRBV5-6

CDR3 protein: CASSENKYNEQFF
clone size: once
J gene: TRBJ2-1
V gene: TRBV6-1

CDR3 protein: CASSPLFGGEMGTEAFF
clone size: -
J gene: TRBJ1-1
V gene: TRBV18

CDR3 protein: CASSVEQFSSYEQYF
clone size: -
J gene: TRBJ2-7
V gene: TRBV9

CDR3 protein: CATTGFGNQPQHF
clone size: once
J gene: TRBJ1-5
V gene: TRBV2